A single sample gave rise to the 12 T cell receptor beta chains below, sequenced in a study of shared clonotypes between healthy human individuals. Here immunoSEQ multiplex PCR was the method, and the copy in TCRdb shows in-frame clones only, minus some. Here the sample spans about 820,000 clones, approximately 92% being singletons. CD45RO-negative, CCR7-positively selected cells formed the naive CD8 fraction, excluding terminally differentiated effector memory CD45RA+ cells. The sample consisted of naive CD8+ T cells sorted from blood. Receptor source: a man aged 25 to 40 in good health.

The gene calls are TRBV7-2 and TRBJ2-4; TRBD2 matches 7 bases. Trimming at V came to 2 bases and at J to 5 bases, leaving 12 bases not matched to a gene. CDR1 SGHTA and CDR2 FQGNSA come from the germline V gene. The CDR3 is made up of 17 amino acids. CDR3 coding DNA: TGTGCCAGCAGCTTATCTTCTGCGGGAGCGATGGAAAACATTCAGTACTTC. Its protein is CASSLSSAGAMENIQYF. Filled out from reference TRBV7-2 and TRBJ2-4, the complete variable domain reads GAGVSQSPSNKVTEKGKDVELRCDPISGHTALYWYRQSLGQGLEFLIYFQGNSAPDKSGLPSDRFSAERTGGSVSTLTIQRTQQEDSAVYLCASSLSSAGAMENIQYFGAGTRLSVL.

CDR3 bases: TGCAGCGTTGATGGGGGGCGTGCTAATGAAAAACTGTTTTTT. Its translation: CSVDGGRANEKLFF. The rearrangement links TRBV29-1 to TRBJ1-4, with D possibly being TRBD1 (6 bases). The germline V and J ends were trimmed by 3 bases and 3 bases, with 11 bases remaining between them. CDR1 and CDR2 (germline): SQVTM, ANQGSEA. The CDR3 totals 14 residues.

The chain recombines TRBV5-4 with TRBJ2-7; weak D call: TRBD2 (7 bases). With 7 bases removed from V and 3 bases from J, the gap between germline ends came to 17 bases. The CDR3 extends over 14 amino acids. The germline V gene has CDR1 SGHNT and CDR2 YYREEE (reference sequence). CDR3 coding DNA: TGTGCCAGCCATGTAACAGGGAGGGACTACGAGCAGTACTTC. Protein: CASHVTGRDYEQYF.

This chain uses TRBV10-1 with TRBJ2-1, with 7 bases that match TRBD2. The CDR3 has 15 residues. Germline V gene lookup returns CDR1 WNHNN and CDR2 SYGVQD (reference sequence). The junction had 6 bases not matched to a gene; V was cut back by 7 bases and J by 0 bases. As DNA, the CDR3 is TGCGCCAGCACAAGAGGGAGGGACTCCTACAATGAGCAGTTCTTC. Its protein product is CASTRGRDSYNEQFF.

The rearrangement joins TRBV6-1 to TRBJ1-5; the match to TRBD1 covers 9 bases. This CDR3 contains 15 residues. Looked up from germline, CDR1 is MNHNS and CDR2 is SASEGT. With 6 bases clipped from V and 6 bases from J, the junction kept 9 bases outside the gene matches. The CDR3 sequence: CASRLDRGSGQPQHF. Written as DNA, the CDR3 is TGTGCCAGCAGATTAGACAGGGGGTCCGGTCAGCCCCAGCATTTT.

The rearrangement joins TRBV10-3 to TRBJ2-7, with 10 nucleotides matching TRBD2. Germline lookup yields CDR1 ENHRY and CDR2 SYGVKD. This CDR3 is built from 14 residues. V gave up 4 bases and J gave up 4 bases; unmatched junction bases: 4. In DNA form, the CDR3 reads TGTGCCATCAGTGCGGTAGCGGGAGGTTACGAGCAGTACTTC. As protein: CAISAVAGGYEQYF.

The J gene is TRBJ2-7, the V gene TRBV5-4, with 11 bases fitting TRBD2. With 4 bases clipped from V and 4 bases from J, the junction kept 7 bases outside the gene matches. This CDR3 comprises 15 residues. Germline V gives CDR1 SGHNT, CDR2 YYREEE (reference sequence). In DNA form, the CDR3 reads TGTGCCAGCAGCCAAACTAGCGGGAGCCGGTACGAGCAGTACTTC. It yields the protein CASSQTSGSRYEQYF.

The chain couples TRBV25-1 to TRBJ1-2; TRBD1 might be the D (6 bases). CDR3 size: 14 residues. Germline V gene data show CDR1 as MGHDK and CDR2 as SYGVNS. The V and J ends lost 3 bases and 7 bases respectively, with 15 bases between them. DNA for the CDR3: TGTGCCAGCAGTGATTCGTTCACAGGGCTTGGCTACACCTTC. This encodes CASSDSFTGLGYTF.

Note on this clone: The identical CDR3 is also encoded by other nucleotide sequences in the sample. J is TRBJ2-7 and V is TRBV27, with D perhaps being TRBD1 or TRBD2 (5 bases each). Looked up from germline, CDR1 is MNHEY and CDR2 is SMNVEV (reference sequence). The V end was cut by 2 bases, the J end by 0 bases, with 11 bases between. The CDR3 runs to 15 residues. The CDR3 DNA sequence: TGTGCCAGCAGTTTAAGAGGGGCCATCTCCTACGAGCAGTACTTC. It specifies CASSLRGAISYEQYF.

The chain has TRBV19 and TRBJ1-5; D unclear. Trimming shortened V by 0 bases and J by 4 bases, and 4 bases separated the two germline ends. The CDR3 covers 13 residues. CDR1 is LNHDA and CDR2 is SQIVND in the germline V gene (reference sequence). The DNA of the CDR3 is TGTGCCAGTAGTATAGATTTTAATCAGCCCCAGCATTTT. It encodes CASSIDFNQPQHF. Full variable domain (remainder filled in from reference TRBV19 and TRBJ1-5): DGGITQSPKYLFRKEGQNVTLSCEQNLNHDAMYWYRQDPGQGLRLIYYSQIVNDFQKGDIAEGYSVSREKKESFPLTVTSAQKNPTAFYLCASSIDFNQPQHFGDGTRLSIL.

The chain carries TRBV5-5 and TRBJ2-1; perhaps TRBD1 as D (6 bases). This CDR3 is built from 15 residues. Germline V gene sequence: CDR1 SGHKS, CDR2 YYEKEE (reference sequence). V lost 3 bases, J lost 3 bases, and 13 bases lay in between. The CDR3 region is CASSSTGDNYNEQFF. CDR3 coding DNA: TGTGCCAGCAGCTCGACAGGAGACAACTACAATGAGCAGTTCTTC.

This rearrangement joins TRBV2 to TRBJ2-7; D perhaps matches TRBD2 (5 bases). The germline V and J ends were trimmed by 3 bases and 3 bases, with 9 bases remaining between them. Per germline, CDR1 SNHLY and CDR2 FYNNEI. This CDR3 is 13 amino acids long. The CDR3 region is CASSELGDYEQYF. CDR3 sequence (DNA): TGTGCCAGCAGTGAGCTCGGGGACTACGAGCAGTACTTC. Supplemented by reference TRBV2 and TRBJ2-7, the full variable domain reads EPEVTQTPSHQVTQMGQEVILRCVPISNHLYFYWYRQILGQKVEFLVSFYNNEISEKSEIFDDQFSVERPDGSNFTLKIRSTKLEDSAMYFCASSELGDYEQYFGPGTRLTVT.